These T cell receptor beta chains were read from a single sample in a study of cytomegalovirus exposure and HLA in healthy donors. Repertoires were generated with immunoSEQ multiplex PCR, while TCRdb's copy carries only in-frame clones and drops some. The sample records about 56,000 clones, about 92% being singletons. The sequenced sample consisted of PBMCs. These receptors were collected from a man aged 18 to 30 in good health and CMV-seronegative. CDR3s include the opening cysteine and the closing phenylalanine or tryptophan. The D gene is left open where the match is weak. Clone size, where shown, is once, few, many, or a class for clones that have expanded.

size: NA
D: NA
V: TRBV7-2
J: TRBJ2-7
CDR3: CASSLAVGTYEQYF
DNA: TGTGCCAGCAGCTTGGCGGTCGGAACCTACGAGCAGTACTTC

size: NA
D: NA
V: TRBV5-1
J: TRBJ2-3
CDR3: CASSLEGQYTDTQYF
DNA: TGCGCCAGCAGCTTGGAAGGACAATACACAGATACGCAGTATTTT

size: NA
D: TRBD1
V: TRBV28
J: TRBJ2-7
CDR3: CASSFGQDTYEQYF
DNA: TGTGCCAGCAGTTTTGGACAGGACACCTACGAGCAGTACTTC

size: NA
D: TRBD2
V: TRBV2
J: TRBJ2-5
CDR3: CASEGLAVGETQYF
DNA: TGTGCCAGCGAAGGTCTAGCGGTGGGAGAGACCCAGTACTTC

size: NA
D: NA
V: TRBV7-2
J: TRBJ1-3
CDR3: CASSFRTGTGYTIYF
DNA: TGTGCCAGCAGCTTCCGGACGGGCACGGGATACACCATATATTTT

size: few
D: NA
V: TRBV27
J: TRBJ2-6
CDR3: CASSPYRSSGANVLTF
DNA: TGTGCCAGCAGTCCATACAGGAGCTCTGGGGCCAACGTCCTGACTTTC

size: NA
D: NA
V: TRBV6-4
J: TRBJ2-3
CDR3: CASSDSEGRDTQYF
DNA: TGTGCCAGCAGTGACTCGGAGGGCCGGGATACGCAGTATTTT

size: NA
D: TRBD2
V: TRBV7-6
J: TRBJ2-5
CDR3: CASSPRLAGTRETQYF
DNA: TGTGCCAGCAGCCCCCGACTAGCGGGAACCCGAGAGACCCAGTACTTC

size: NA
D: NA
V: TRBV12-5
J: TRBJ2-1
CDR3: CASGDRNNEQFF
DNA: TGTGCTAGTGGTGACAGAAACAATGAGCAGTTCTTC

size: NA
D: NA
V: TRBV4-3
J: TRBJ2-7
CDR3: CASSASGKVGEQYF
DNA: TGCGCCAGCAGCGCGTCCGGGAAGGTCGGCGAGCAGTACTTC

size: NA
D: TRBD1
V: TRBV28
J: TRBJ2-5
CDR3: CASSFGDRGVETQYF
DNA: TGTGCCAGCAGTTTCGGGGACAGGGGGGTAGAGACCCAGTACTTC

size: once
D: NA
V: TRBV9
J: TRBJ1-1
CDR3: CASSSGGNTEAFF
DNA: TGTGCCAGCAGCTCGGGAGGGAACACTGAAGCTTTCTTT

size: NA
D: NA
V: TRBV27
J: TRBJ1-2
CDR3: CASRTGVYGYTF
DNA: TGTGCCAGCAGGACCGGGGTCTATGGCTACACCTTC

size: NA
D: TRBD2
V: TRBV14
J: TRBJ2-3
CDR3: CASSQRATSGNTDTQYF
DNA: TGTGCCAGCAGCCAAAGGGCCACTAGCGGAAACACAGATACGCAGTATTTT

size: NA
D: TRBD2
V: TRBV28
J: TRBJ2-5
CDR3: CASSRGGPETQYF
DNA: TGTGCCAGCAGCCGCGGGGGGCCGGAGACCCAGTACTTC

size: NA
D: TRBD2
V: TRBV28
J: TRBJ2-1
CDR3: CASTRGPGLTGGYNEQFF
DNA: TGTGCCAGCACTCGGGGACCGGGACTAACGGGAGGGTACAATGAGCAGTTCTTC

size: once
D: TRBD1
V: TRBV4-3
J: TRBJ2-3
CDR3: CASSHRDRGTSDTQYF
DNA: TGCGCCAGCAGCCACCGGGACAGGGGTACCTCGGATACGCAGTATTTT

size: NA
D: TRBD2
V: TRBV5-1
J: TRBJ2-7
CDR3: CASSGGRGATIEQYF
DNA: TGCGCCAGCAGCGGGGGGCGGGGGGCAACGATCGAGCAGTACTTC

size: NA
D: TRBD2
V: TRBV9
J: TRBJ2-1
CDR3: CASSLLAGGSEQFF
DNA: TGTGCCAGCAGCCTGCTAGCGGGAGGGTCTGAGCAGTTCTTC

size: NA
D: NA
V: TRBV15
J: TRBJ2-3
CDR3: CATSRGGWGGDTQYF
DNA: TGTGCCACCAGCAGAGGCGGGTGGGGTGGAGATACGCAGTATTTT

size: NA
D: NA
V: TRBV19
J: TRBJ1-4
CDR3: CASTERAPWESSLGTNEKLFF
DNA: TGTGCCAGTACGGAGAGGGCCCCTTGGGAGTCAAGCCTTGGGACTAATGAAAAACTGTTTTTT

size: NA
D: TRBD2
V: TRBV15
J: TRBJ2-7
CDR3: CATSISGTTYEQYF
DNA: TGTGCCACCAGCATTAGCGGGACCACCTACGAGCAGTACTTC

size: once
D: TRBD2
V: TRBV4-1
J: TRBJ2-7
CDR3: CASSLLSGSVYEQYF
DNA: TGCGCCAGCAGCCTTCTTAGCGGGAGTGTTTACGAGCAGTACTTC

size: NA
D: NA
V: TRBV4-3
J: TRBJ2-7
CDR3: CASSQVSQSYEQYF
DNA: TGCGCCAGCAGCCAAGTCTCTCAGTCCTACGAGCAGTACTTC

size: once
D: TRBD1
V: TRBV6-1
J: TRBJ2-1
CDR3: CASARQGLDEQFF
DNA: TGTGCCAGCGCGAGACAGGGGCTGGATGAGCAGTTCTTC

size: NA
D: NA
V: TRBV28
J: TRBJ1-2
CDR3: CTHPKNYGYTF
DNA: TGCACCCATCCTAAAAACTATGGCTACACCTTC

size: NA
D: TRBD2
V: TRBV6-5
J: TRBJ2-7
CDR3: CASSSFSGSSYEQYF
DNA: TGTGCCAGCAGCTCCTTCAGCGGGAGCTCCTACGAGCAGTACTTC